A single TCR beta chain is shown here with its context. This clone's antigen is unknown. Base qualities were left out, and no much larger clone turns up one base away. This entry belongs to a study of post-analysis software for immune sequencing data (dated by TCRdb to between 2014 and 2017). Regarding the research as a whole: Recorded disease courses included relapsing-remitting, secondary progressive and progressive-relapsing multiple sclerosis, with some patients lacking subtype annotation. The patient repertoires were compared against approximately twelve previously published healthy control repertoires obtained from donors aged 6 to 25 years. A subset of samples was prepared in parallel using single-end sample barcoding, then pooled and co-amplified after Illumina adapter ligation. What the authors observed across the whole study: When samples were clustered directly using the F measure, samples prepared in the same batch co-clustered strongly, which prompted a batch-effect correction. Significantly higher frequencies in patients than in controls were found for about five TRBV segments, including TRBV5-6, TRBV5-1 and TRBV20-1. The control group was slightly older than the multiple sclerosis patient group. Significantly lower normalized Chao1 diversity was found in multiple sclerosis patients than in controls, suggesting substantial peripheral T-cell clonal expansion.

The CDR1 and CDR2 encoded by the germline V gene (reference sequence) are SEHNR and FQNEAQ. V is pruned by 1 base and J by 4 bases, leaving 4 bases of the junction without a gene match. The CDR3 numbers 15 residues from cysteine through phenylalanine. The entry retains the CDR3 DNA only, 45 bases that are in frame from base 1. To demonstrate the VDJtools post-analysis software, TCR beta repertoires were profiled from the peripheral blood of about 13 young patients with multiple sclerosis. The multiple sclerosis patients were children and adolescents between roughly 6 and 16 years of age. Libraries were constructed by PCR. TCRdb records Illumina HiSeq 2500 as the sequencer. To reduce PCR and sequencing biases, unique molecular identifiers were built into the TCR beta cDNA libraries. Approximately 500,000 cDNA molecules were obtained for every 1 to 10 million input T cells, so each molecule roughly corresponded to one T cell. The patient libraries were prepared and sequenced using the same protocol as the earlier healthy control dataset. Samples belonging to the same batch were prepared together, multiplexed and sequenced on a shared HiSeq lane. The original methods were these. Raw barcoded reads were processed with MIGEC, and single-read molecular identifier groups were discarded before consensus assembly and CDR3 extraction. Clonotype tables were post-analysed with VDJtools, and diversity was normalized by down-sampling all datasets to the smallest sample size. In repertoire overlap clustering, CDR3 amino acid sequences, but not nucleotide sequences, were matched to correct batch-related cross-sample contamination. In TCRdb, the public reads were trimmed at Q25 with fastp and aligned with MiXCR, with productive beta chains retained. Rows matching on CDR3 protein sequence are summarized as one entry with the most common DNA and genes. Here the V and J calls rest on TCRdb's processing, not on the authors' analysis. A total of some 700,000 distinct CDR3 sequences appear in this sample, 55% to 70% of them only once. About 11% of the sample lies in the top ten.

Sample: blood. This TCR came from a girl aged 2-10 years with multiple sclerosis. The sequence is built from TRBV7-9 and TRBJ2-3; TRBD2 lines up with 8 middle nucleotides. Here is the DNA: TGTGCCAGCAGCTTAGGTAGCGGGGAAGCAGATACGCAGTATTTT. Its translation is CASSLGSGEADTQYF.